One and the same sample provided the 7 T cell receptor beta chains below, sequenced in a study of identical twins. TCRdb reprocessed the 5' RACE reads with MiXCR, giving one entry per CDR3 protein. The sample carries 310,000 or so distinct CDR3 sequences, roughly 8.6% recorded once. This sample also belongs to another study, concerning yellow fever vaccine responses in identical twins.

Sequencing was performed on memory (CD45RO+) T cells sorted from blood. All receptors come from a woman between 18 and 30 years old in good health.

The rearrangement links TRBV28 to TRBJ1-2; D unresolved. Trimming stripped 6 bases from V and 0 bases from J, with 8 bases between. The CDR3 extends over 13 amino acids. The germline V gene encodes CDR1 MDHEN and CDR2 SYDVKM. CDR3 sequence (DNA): TGTGCCAGCAGAGTCCCTACTAACTATGGCTACACCTTC. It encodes CASRVPTNYGYTF.

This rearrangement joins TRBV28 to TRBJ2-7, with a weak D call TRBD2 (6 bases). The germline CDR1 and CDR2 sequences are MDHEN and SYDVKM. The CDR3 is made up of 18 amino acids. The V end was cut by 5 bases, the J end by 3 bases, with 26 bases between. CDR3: CASSASLLRRGESYEQYF. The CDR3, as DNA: TGTGCCAGCAGTGCTAGCCTTTTACGGAGGGGCGAAAGCTACGAGCAGTACTTC.

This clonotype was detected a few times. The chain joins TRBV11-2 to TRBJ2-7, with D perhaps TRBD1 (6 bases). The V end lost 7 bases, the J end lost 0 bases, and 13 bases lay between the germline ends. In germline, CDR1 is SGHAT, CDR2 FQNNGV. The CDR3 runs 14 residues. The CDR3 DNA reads TGTGCCAGCAAACAGGGCCGGAGCTCCTACGAGCAGTACGTC. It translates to CASKQGRSSYEQYV.

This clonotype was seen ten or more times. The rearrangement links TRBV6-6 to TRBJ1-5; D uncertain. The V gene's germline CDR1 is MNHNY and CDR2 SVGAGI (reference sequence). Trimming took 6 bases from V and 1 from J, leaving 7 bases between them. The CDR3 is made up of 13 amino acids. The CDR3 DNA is TGTGCCAGCAGACCCCAAAGCAATCAGCCCCAGCATTTT. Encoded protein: CASRPQSNQPQHF.

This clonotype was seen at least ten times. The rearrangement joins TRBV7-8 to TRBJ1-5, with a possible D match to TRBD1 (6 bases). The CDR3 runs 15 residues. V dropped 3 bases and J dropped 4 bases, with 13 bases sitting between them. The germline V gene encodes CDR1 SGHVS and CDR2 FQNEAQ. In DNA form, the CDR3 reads TGTGCCAGCAGCTTTAAACGGGACACAAATCAGCCCCAGCATTTT. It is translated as CASSFKRDTNQPQHF.

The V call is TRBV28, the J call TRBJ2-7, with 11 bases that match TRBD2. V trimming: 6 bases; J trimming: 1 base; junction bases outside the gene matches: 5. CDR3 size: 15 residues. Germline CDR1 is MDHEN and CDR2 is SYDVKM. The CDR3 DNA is TGTGCCAGCAGAGATAGCGGGGGGGCGTCCTACGAGCAGTACGTC. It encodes CASRDSGGASYEQYV.

The CDR3 here is CASSQGPSGGTDTQYF. In DNA form, the CDR3 reads TGCGCCAGCAGCCAAGGTCCTAGCGGAGGCACAGATACGCAGTATTTT. The chain joins TRBV4-1 to TRBJ2-3, with TRBD2 matching over 7 bases. Per germline, CDR1 MGHRA and CDR2 YSYEKL. The CDR3 has 16 amino acids. With V trimmed by 1 base and J by 1 base, 5 bases remained unmatched.